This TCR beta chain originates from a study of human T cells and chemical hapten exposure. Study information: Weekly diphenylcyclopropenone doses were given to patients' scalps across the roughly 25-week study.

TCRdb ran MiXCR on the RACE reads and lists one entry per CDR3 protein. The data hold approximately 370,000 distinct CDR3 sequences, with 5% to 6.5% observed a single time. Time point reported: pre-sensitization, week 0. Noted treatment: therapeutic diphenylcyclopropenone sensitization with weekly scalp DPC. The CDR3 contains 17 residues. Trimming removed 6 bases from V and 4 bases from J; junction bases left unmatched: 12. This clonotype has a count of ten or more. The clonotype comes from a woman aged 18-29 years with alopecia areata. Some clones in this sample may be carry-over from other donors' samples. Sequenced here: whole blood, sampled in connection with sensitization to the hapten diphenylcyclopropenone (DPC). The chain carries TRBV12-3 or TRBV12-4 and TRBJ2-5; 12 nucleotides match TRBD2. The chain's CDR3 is CASSPSGLAGSGETQYF. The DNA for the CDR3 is TGTGCCAGCAGCCCCTCTGGACTAGCGGGGTCGGGAGAGACCCAGTACTTC.